The sequence of this T cell receptor beta chain was determined in a study of human T cells and chemical hapten exposure. Specified time point: pre-sensitization, week 0. The treatment denotes: therapeutic diphenylcyclopropenone sensitization with weekly scalp DPC. Blood collection took place prior to placing each patch test. There are a few counts of this clonotype. The antigen is not known. V was shortened by 4 bases and J by 4 bases, with 14 bases between the two germline ends. The CDR3 consists of 15 residues. Germline V gene lookup returns CDR1 MNHEY and CDR2 SVGAGI. MiXCR, run by TCRdb on the RACE reads, gives a single entry per CDR3 protein. The repertoire includes about 120,000 distinct CDR3 sequences, about 13% of them detected once, and roughly 2.8% sits in the top ten. The study's findings and limits: In comparison with controls, expanded TCRs gave rise to a significantly larger number of large CDR3 similarity clusters. Sensitization with DPC brought no change to TCRs above 1 in 1000 in frequency.

The TCR originated in a woman aged 18-29 years with alopecia areata. Some clones in this sample may be carry-over from other donors' samples. The sequencing here drew on whole blood, taken in connection with sensitization to the hapten diphenylcyclopropenone (DPC). The chain is built from TRBV6-5 and TRBJ1-5, with D possibly TRBD1 on 6 matching bases. In DNA, the CDR3 is TGTGCCAGCAGTTCCACCCAGGGGAAGAATCAGCCCCAGCATTTT. Translated: CASSSTQGKNQPQHF.